Presented here are 23 T cell receptor beta chains from one specimen sequenced in a study of OX40 agonist ivuxolimab in advanced cancers. Repertoires were generated with immunoSEQ multiplex PCR, while TCRdb's copy carries only in-frame clones and drops some. The sample lists some 65,000 clones; around 84% were seen once. The sequenced sample was CD4+ or CD8+ T cells sorted from blood, obtained in a trial of the OX40 agonist ivuxolimab. The receptors stem from an adult with an advanced solid tumor such as melanoma, head and neck, liver or kidney cancer.

The genes are TRBV7-2 and TRBJ2-7, with a tentative D call TRBD2 (6 bases). V lost 7 bases, J lost 2 bases, and 12 bases lay in between. Germline-derived CDR1 and CDR2 are SGHTA and FQGNSA. The CDR3 is 13 amino acids. CDR3 in DNA: TGTGCCAGCACCGGGGGAGGCACCTACGAGCAGTACTTC. This codes for CASTGGGTYEQYF.

CDR3: CASSHRGLYEQYF. DNA of the CDR3: TGTGCCAGCAGCCACAGGGGACTATACGAGCAGTACTTC. The chain has TRBV6-1 and TRBJ2-7; D might be TRBD1 or TRBD2, each matching 7 bases. Trimming left V 6 bases short and J 4 bases short, with 13 bases between. This CDR3 spans 13 amino acids. Germline V gene sequence: CDR1 MNHNS, CDR2 SASEGT.

This rearrangement joins TRBV5-4 to TRBJ2-4; either TRBD1 or TRBD2 may fit D (5 bases each). CDR1 is SGHNT, CDR2 YYREEE, per germline (reference sequence). V was pared by 4 bases and J by 1 base, with 15 bases between. The CDR3 extends over 16 amino acids. CDR3 residues: CASSPVSGRAKNIQYF. The CDR3 region has the DNA TGTGCCAGCAGCCCAGTCTCGGGGCGGGCCAAAAACATTCAGTACTTC.

The chain joins TRBV9 to TRBJ1-2; weak D call: TRBD1 (5 bases). Germline loops: CDR1 SGDLS, CDR2 YYNGEE. The V and J ends lost 4 bases and 8 bases respectively, with 15 bases between them. The CDR3 has 13 amino acids. CDR3 coding DNA: TGTGCCAGCAGCCTTCCGGGGGGTTGGGGCTACACCTTC. Translated, it gives CASSLPGGWGYTF.

The rearrangement links TRBV10-3 to TRBJ2-1, with TRBD2 matching over 8 bases. The CDR3 consists of 12 residues. The ends lost 10 bases at V and 5 bases at J; junction bases unmatched: 4. From germline, CDR1 is ENHRY and CDR2 SYGVKD. The CDR3 loop is CATRRGDNEQFF. The CDR3 DNA sequence: TGTGCCACCCGGCGGGGGGACAATGAGCAGTTCTTC.

J is TRBJ1-6 and V is TRBV28; no clear D gene. Trimming removed 3 bases from V and 10 bases from J, with 16 bases in between. CDR1 and CDR2 from the germline V gene are MDHEN and SYDVKM. The CDR3 runs to 15 residues. Written as DNA, the CDR3 is TGTGCCAGCAGTTTGCCCTGGGAGGGTAGATCACCCCTCCACTTT. Encoded protein: CASSLPWEGRSPLHF.

In its sample, this clone is large (0.1 to 1%). The genes are TRBV5-6 and TRBJ2-7; D possibly corresponds to TRBD1 (5 bases). Trimming left V 5 bases short and J 4 bases short, with 10 bases between. Germline-derived CDR1 and CDR2 are SGHDT and YYEEEE. CDR3 length equals 12 residues. The CDR3 nucleotides read TGTGCCAGCAGTCGATACAGGTACGAGCAGTACTTC. Translated: CASSRYRYEQYF.

This chain uses TRBV5-1 with TRBJ1-1; the D is unclear. The CDR3 is made up of 15 amino acids. The germline V gene has CDR1 SGHRS and CDR2 YFSETQ. Between the trimmed V and J ends, which lost 0 bases and 5 bases, there was a span of 14 bases. DNA for the CDR3: TGCGCCAGCAGCTTGGAAGTGACGGAGCGAACTGAAGCTTTCTTT. It specifies CASSLEVTERTEAFF.

The V call is TRBV27, the J call TRBJ2-7, with 8 bases identical to TRBD1. This CDR3 is 15 amino acids long. Germline CDR1 MNHEY, CDR2 SMNVEV (reference sequence). J was trimmed by 6 bases and V by 6 bases; bases with no gene match: 13. The CDR3 sequence: CASSISGGAKSEQYF. DNA for the CDR3: TGTGCCAGCAGCATATCAGGGGGCGCTAAAAGCGAGCAGTACTTC.

To note about this clone: Germline and junction disagree at one end, which may indicate a read error. CDR3 protein: CASSVWSTFHLF. In nucleotides, the CDR3 is TGTGCCAGCAGTGTATGGAGCACCTTCCACCTTTTT. The chain employs TRBV6-1 and TRBJ1-3, with unresolved D. CDR3 size: 12 residues. The germline V gene encodes CDR1 MNHNS and CDR2 SASEGT.

J is TRBJ2-7 and V is TRBV9; no clear D. Trimming took off 0 bases at V and 1 base at J, with 11 bases between the two ends. The CDR3 covers 15 residues. Germline assignment: CDR1 SGDLS and CDR2 YYNGEE. The chain's CDR3 is CASSVGAKYSYEQYF. DNA for the CDR3: TGTGCCAGCAGCGTAGGCGCAAAGTATTCCTACGAGCAGTACTTC.

V and J are TRBV11-2 and TRBJ1-4; 7 bases fit TRBD1. Germline assignment: CDR1 SGHAT and CDR2 FQNNGV. The junction had 6 bases not matched to a gene; V was cut back by 6 bases and J by 8 bases. This CDR3 is 13 amino acids long. CDR3 protein: CASSLQGREKLFF. The CDR3 region has the DNA TGTGCCAGCAGTCTACAGGGGCGGGAAAAACTGTTTTTT.

In this sample, this clone turned up once. This chain joins TRBV27 and TRBJ2-2, with D perhaps being TRBD1 or TRBD2 (5 bases each). V lost 3 bases and J lost 3, with 8 bases in between. This CDR3 contains 14 residues. CDR1 is MNHEY and CDR2 is SMNVEV in the germline V gene (reference sequence). The CDR3 loop reads CASSLGRYTGELFF. The CDR3 nucleotides are TGTGCCAGCAGTTTGGGACGGTACACCGGGGAGCTGTTTTTT.

In DNA form, the CDR3 reads TGTGCCAGCAGCTTGAGAACGGGAGACAATGAGCAGTTCTTC. Translating gives CASSLRTGDNEQFF. This rearrangement joins TRBV5-4 to TRBJ2-1; D is possibly TRBD2 (6 bases). Between the trimmed V and J ends, which lost 1 base and 5 bases, there was a span of 10 bases. CDR1 and CDR2 from the germline V gene are SGHNT and YYREEE (reference sequence). The CDR3 runs 14 residues. Combining the CDR3 with reference TRBV5-4 and TRBJ2-1 gives the whole variable domain ETGVTQSPTHLIKTRGQQVTLRCSSQSGHNTVSWYQQALGQGPQFIFQYYREEENGRGNFPPRFSGLQFPNYSSELNVNALELDDSALYLCASSLRTGDNEQFFGPGTRLTVL.

This clone is medium-sized by share. The CDR3 is CASSHGRKFGGPSGTEAFF. The CDR3 bases are TGTGCCAGCAGCCATGGCAGAAAGTTCGGGGGCCCGTCGGGCACTGAAGCTTTCTTT. V is TRBV14 and J is TRBJ1-1; a weak D match, TRBD1 (6 bases). Germline V gene data show CDR1 as SGHDN and CDR2 as FVKESK. The CDR3 has 19 residues. The V and J ends lost 3 bases and 4 bases respectively, with 27 bases between them.

The chain joins TRBV9 to TRBJ1-2; 7 nucleotides line up with TRBD1. Germline V lookup: CDR1 SGDLS, CDR2 YYNGEE. The V and J ends lost 4 bases and 4 bases, in that order; junction bases with no gene match: 10. The CDR3 is 15 amino acids. Written as DNA, the CDR3 is TGTGCCAGCAGCCCAACCCTGACAGGGATCTATGGCTACACCTTC. As protein: CASSPTLTGIYGYTF. Full variable domain (remainder filled in from reference TRBV9 and TRBJ1-2): DSGVTQTPKHLITATGQRVTLRCSPRSGDLSVYWYQQSLDQGLQFLIQYYNGEERAKGNILERFSAQQFPDLHSELNLSSLELGDSALYFCASSPTLTGIYGYTFGSGTRLTVV.

The CDR3 reads CASNPGGSYYGYTF. CDR3 bases: TGTGCCAGCAACCCAGGGGGGTCCTACTATGGCTACACCTTC. The chain has TRBV7-2 and TRBJ1-2; TRBD1 matches 7 bases. The ends lost 7 bases at V and 3 bases at J; junction bases unmatched: 8. This CDR3 region has 14 residues. Germline CDR1 SGHTA, CDR2 FQGNSA. The variable domain in full, completed from reference TRBV7-2 and TRBJ1-2, reads GAGVSQSPSNKVTEKGKDVELRCDPISGHTALYWYRQSLGQGLEFLIYFQGNSAPDKSGLPSDRFSAERTGGSVSTLTIQRTQQEDSAVYLCASNPGGSYYGYTFGSGTRLTVV.

The rearrangement uses TRBV5-1 and TRBJ2-1; D call uncertain. The V gene's germline CDR1 is SGHRS and CDR2 YFSETQ. This CDR3 region has 12 residues. V lost 0 bases to trimming and J lost 6 bases, with 4 bases between them. The CDR3 reads CASSLVVNEQFF. CDR3 bases: TGCGCCAGCAGCTTGGTGGTCAATGAGCAGTTCTTC.

J is TRBJ1-2 and V is TRBV28, with a possible D match to TRBD1 (6 bases). The germline V gene encodes CDR1 MDHEN and CDR2 SYDVKM. The CDR3 runs to 12 residues. Trimming left V 7 bases short and J 2 bases short, with 8 bases between. CDR3 sequence: CASTGENYGYTF. DNA of the CDR3: TGTGCCAGCACAGGGGAAAACTATGGCTACACCTTC.

The J gene is TRBJ1-3, the V gene TRBV29-1; weak D call: TRBD1 (5 bases). Germline V gene data show CDR1 as SQVTM and CDR2 as ANQGSEA. The CDR3 sequence is 11 residues long. Trimming pared 7 bases from V and 8 bases from J, leaving 12 bases between. The CDR3 sequence: CSAHTGYTIYF. Written as DNA, the CDR3 is TGCAGCGCCCATACAGGCTACACCATATATTTT. The full variable domain, in which reference TRBV29-1 and TRBJ1-3 provide the parts outside the CDR3, is SAVISQKPSRDICQRGTSLTIQCQVDSQVTMMFWYRQQPGQSLTLIATANQGSEATYESGFVIDKFPISRPNLTFSTLTVSNMSPEDSSIYLCSAHTGYTIYFGEGSWLTVV.

This clone occurred once. The chain employs TRBV5-1 and TRBJ2-1; 7 bases line up with TRBD2. V shed 6 bases and J 6 bases; nucleotides not matched to a gene: 3. From germline, CDR1 is SGHRS and CDR2 YFSETQ. This CDR3 is 12 amino acids long. CDR3 loop: CASNGGGNEQFF. The CDR3 DNA is TGCGCCAGCAACGGCGGGGGCAATGAGCAGTTCTTC.

This clone was counted between two and nine times. The chain employs TRBV5-4 and TRBJ2-2; 7 nucleotides align to TRBD1. This CDR3 is built from 15 residues. Germline assignment: CDR1 SGHNT and CDR2 YYREEE (reference sequence). Trimming at V came to 5 bases and at J to 6 bases, leaving 10 bases not matched to a gene. The CDR3 spells CASRSDRVTAGELFF. CDR3 sequence (DNA): TGTGCCAGCAGATCAGACAGGGTGACGGCCGGGGAGCTGTTTTTT.

V and J are TRBV29-1 and TRBJ1-4; possible D gene TRBD1, 5 bases. Germline V gene sequence: CDR1 SQVTM, CDR2 ANQGSEA. V gave up 6 bases and J gave up 8 bases, with 16 bases separating them. The CDR3 is 13 amino acids. The CDR3 DNA sequence: TGCAGCGTGGATACAGGACGCGGGGAAAAACTGTTTTTT. Its protein is CSVDTGRGEKLFF.